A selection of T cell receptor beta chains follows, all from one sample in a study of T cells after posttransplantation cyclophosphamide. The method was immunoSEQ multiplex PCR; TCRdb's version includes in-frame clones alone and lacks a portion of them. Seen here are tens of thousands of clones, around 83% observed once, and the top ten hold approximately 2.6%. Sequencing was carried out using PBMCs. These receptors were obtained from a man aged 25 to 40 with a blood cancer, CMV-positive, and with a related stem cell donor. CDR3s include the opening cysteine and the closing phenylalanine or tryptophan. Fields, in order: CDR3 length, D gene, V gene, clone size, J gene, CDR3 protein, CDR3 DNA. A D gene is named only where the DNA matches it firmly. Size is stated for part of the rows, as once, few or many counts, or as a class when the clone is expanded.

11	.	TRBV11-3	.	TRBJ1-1	CASSPDREAFF	TGTGCCAGCAGCCCAGACAGAGAAGCTTTCTTT
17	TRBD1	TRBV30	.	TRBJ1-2	CAWSFRDRGRMGYGYTF	TGTGCCTGGAGTTTCCGGGACAGGGGGCGCATGGGCTATGGCTACACCTTC
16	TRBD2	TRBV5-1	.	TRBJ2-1	CASSRTLAGGNNEQFF	TGCGCCAGCAGCCGTACTCTAGCGGGAGGGAACAATGAGCAGTTCTTC
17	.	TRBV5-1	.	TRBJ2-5	CASSLYIGRGFRETQYF	TGCGCCAGCAGCTTGTATATCGGACGGGGGTTTCGAGAGACCCAGTACTTC
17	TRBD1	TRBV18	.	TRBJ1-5	CASSPDQGARNNQPQHF	TGTGCCAGCTCACCAGACCAGGGGGCGAGAAACAATCAGCCCCAGCATTTT
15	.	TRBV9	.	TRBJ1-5	CASSVDGVGNQPQHF	TGTGCCAGCAGCGTAGACGGGGTGGGCAATCAGCCCCAGCATTTT
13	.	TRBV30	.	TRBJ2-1	CAWKGDGDNEQFF	TGTGCCTGGAAGGGGGACGGAGACAATGAGCAGTTCTTC
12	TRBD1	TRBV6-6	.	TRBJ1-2	CASQQGNYGYTF	TGTGCCAGCCAACAGGGGAACTATGGCTACACCTTC
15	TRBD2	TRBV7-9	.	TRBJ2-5	CASSLAGGGAETQYF	TGTGCCAGCAGCTTGGCGGGGGGAGGGGCGGAGACCCAGTACTTC
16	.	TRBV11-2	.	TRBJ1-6	CASSLVSTPKGSPLHF	TGTGCCAGCAGCTTAGTATCAACGCCTAAGGGGTCACCCCTCCACTTT
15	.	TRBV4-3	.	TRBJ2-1	CASSQEGTSSNEQFF	TGCGCCAGCAGCCAAGAAGGGACAAGCTCTAATGAGCAGTTCTTC
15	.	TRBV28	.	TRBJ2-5	CASQTGGAGGETQYF	TGTGCCAGCCAAACAGGGGGCGCGGGGGGGGAGACCCAGTACTTC
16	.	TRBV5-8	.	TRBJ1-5	CASSLAWQGRNQPQHF	TGTGCCAGCAGCTTGGCTTGGCAGGGCCGCAATCAGCCCCAGCATTTT
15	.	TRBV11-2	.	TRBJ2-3	CASSLYVGGQDTQYF	TGTGCCAGCAGCTTATATGTAGGGGGTCAAGATACGCAGTATTTT
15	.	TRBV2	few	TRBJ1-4	CASITGPGVVEKLFF	TGTGCCAGCATAACTGGTCCAGGGGTAGTGGAAAAACTGTTTTTT
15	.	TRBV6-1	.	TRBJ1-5	CASHRAGGERQPQHF	TGTGCCAGTCACCGCGCGGGGGGTGAGCGTCAGCCCCAGCATTTT
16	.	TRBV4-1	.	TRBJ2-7	CASSQDPGLPPYEQYF	TGCGCCAGCAGCCAAGATCCAGGTTTGCCCCCCTACGAGCAGTACTTC
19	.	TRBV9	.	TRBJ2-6	CASSGNKQGSISGANVLTF	TGTGCCAGCAGCGGCAACAAACAGGGTTCGATATCTGGGGCCAACGTCCTGACTTTC
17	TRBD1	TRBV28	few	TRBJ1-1	CASSLRQGTTMNTEAFF	TGTGCCAGCAGTTTACGACAGGGGACGACAATGAACACTGAAGCTTTCTTT
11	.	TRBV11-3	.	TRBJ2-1	CASSLTIEQFF	TGTGCCAGCAGCCTGACTATTGAGCAGTTCTTC
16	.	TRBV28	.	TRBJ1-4	CASRSPGRGFNEKLFF	TGTGCCAGCAGGTCCCCGGGGCGGGGATTTAATGAAAAACTGTTTTTT
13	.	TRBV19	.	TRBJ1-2	CASSIGLDYGYTF	TGTGCCAGTAGTATAGGACTCGACTATGGCTACACCTTC
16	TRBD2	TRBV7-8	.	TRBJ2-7	CASSSRLAGSSYEQYF	TGTGCCAGCAGCTCCCGACTAGCGGGGAGCTCCTACGAGCAGTACTTC
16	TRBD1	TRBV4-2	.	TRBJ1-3	CASSGPGTGGGNTIYF	TGTGCCAGCAGCGGCCCCGGGACAGGGGGAGGAAACACCATATATTTT
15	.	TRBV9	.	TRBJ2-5	CASSPNPSRSETQYF	TGTGCCAGCAGCCCCAATCCCTCTAGATCAGAGACCCAGTACTTC
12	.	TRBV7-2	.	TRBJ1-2	CASSLVRSGYTF	TGTGCCAGCAGCTTAGTTAGGAGCGGCTACACCTTC
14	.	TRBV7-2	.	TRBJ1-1	CASSFRGGSTEAFF	TGTGCCAGCAGCTTCAGGGGTGGTAGCACTGAAGCTTTCTTT
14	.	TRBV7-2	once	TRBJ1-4	CASSPGQYSEKLFF	TGTGCCAGCAGCCCCGGACAGTACAGTGAAAAACTGTTTTTT
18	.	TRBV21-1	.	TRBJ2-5	CASSKAVVRAWHQETQYF	TGTGCCAGCAGCAAAGCGGTCGTCAGGGCATGGCACCAAGAGACCCAGTACTTC
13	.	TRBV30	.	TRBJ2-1	CAWSVGGYNEQFF	TGTGCCTGGAGTGTAGGCGGCTACAATGAGCAGTTCTTC
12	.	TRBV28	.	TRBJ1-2	CASITGIGGYTF	TGTGCCAGCATAACAGGGATCGGTGGCTACACCTTC
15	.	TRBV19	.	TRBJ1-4	CASSIGTEKNEKLFF	TGTGCCAGTAGTATAGGAACAGAAAAGAATGAAAAACTGTTTTTT
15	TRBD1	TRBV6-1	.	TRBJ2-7	CASSERGTGGYEQYF	TGTGCCAGCAGTGAACGAGGGACAGGGGGCTACGAGCAGTACTTC
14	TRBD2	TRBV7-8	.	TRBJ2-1	CASTILAGANEQFF	TGTGCCAGCACTATCCTAGCGGGAGCCAATGAGCAGTTCTTC
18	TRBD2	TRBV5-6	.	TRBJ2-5	CASSLGPPSSGSQETQYF	TGTGCCAGCAGCTTGGGCCCTCCTTCTAGCGGGTCACAAGAGACCCAGTACTTC
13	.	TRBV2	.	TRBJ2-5	CASRRDSQETQYF	TGTGCCAGTAGGAGGGACTCGCAAGAGACCCAGTACTTC
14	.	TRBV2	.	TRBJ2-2	CASSDTGFTGELFF	TGTGCCAGCAGTGATACAGGGTTCACCGGGGAGCTGTTTTTT
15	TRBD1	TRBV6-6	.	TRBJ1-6	CASSPRTGKNSPLHF	TGTGCCAGCAGTCCGCGGACAGGCAAAAATTCACCCCTCCACTTT
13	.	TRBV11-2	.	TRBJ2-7	CASSPSPSYEQYF	TGTGCCAGCAGCCCGAGCCCCTCCTACGAGCAGTACTTC
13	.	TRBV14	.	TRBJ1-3	CASSQRGLGTIYF	TGTGCCAGCAGCCAACGGGGACTTGGCACCATATATTTT
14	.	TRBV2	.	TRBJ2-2	CASRGSGGTGELFF	TGTGCCAGCCGAGGGTCAGGTGGCACCGGGGAGCTGTTTTTT
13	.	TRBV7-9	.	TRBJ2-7	CASSLQDMYEQYF	TGTGCCAGCAGCTTGCAGGACATGTACGAGCAGTACTTC
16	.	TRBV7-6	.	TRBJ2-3	CASSHYGSGGTDTQYF	TGTGCCAGCAGCCACTACGGGAGCGGAGGCACAGATACGCAGTATTTT
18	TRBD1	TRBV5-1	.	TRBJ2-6	CASSTQTGARSGANVLTF	TGCGCCAGCAGCACCCAGACAGGGGCGCGCTCTGGGGCCAACGTCCTGACTTTC
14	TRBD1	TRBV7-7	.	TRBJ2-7	CASSQGVGPYEQYF	TGTGCCAGCAGCCAGGGGGTAGGCCCCTACGAGCAGTACTTC
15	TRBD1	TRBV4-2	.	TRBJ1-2	CASSQVGQTTTGYTF	TGTGCCAGCAGCCAAGTGGGACAGACTACTACAGGCTACACCTTC
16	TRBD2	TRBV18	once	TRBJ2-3	CASSLAGGSPTDTQYF	TGTGCCAGCTCGTTAGCGGGAGGGAGTCCCACAGATACGCAGTATTTT
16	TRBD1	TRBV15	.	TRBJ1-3	CATSRAGRGSGNTIYF	TGTGCCACCAGCAGGGCAGGCAGGGGGTCTGGAAACACCATATATTTT
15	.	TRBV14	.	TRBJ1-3	CASSQVGQFGNTIYF	TGTGCCAGCAGCCAAGTCGGTCAATTTGGAAACACCATATATTTT
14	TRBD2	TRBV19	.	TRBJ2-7	CASSPGTSGNEQYF	TGTGCCAGTAGTCCCGGGACTAGCGGGAACGAGCAGTACTTC
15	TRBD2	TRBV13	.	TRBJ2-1	CASSRGGTSGLVQFF	TGTGCCAGCAGCAGGGGAGGGACTAGCGGGTTGGTTCAGTTCTTC
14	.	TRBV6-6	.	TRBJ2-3	CASSYSRTSDTQYF	TGTGCCAGCAGTTACTCTCGTACTAGCGATACGCAGTATTTT
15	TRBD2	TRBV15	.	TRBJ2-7	CATRLGLADSYEQYF	TGTGCCACCAGACTGGGACTAGCGGACTCCTACGAGCAGTACTTC
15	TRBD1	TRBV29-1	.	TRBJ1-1	CSVEYRGTGVTEAFF	TGCAGCGTTGAATACAGGGGGACGGGGGTGACTGAAGCTTTCTTT
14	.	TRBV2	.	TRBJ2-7	CANTRDSSSYEQYF	TGTGCCAACACAAGGGACTCGAGCTCCTACGAGCAGTACTTC